This T cell receptor (beta chain) was retrieved from a study of T cell responses to AZD1222 COVID-19 vaccine. Findings of the study overall: Clonal diversity was possibly underestimated, and the donors were mostly white British, with more females.

The CDR3 sequence is 12 residues long. In germline, CDR1 is LGHDT, CDR2 YNNKEL (reference sequence). The V end lost 6 bases, the J end lost 7 bases, and 9 bases lay between the germline ends. Of note for this clone: Its antigen is not known.

The protocol was immunoSEQ multiplex PCR, while the TCRdb copy is restricted to in-frame clones and leaves out a portion. The data show about 260,000 clones, 80% to 95% seen once. The starting material was peripheral blood, obtained on day 0 of AZD1222 vaccination. This clonotype originated in an adult in good health. The genes are TRBV3-1 (or the pseudogene TRBV3-2) and TRBJ2-2; no clear D gene. The chain's CDR3 is CASSRGSGELFF. The CDR3 DNA reads TGTGCCAGCAGTCGAGGAAGCGGGGAGCTGTTTTTT.